This T cell receptor beta chain was identified in a study of CD8 T cells in Susac syndrome. Healthy donors were controls matched for age and sex. V dropped 6 bases and J dropped 3 bases, with 12 bases sitting between them. Germline loops: CDR1 DFQATT, CDR2 SNEGSKA (reference sequence). This CDR3 contains 12 residues. Random hexamers were used to reverse transcribe an amount of roughly 0.5 to 1 ug RNA. TCRdb reprocessed the immunoSEQ multiplex PCR reads via MiXCR and lists one record per CDR3 protein. The table records about 90,000 distinct CDR3 sequences, around 93% of them present only once. The sample was CD8+ T cells from PBMCs. The chain carries TRBV20-1 and TRBJ2-7; D may be TRBD2 (6 bases). The receptor was isolated from a human donor in good health. The CDR3 bases are TGCAGTGCCGTAGTGGGAGGCTACGAGCAGTACTTC. This codes for CSAVVGGYEQYF.